This is a list of T cell receptor beta chains from one sample in a study of tumor-infiltrating lymphocytes in primary liver carcinoma. TCRdb itself ran the multiplex PCR reads through MiXCR, one entry per CDR3 protein. The sample lists 330,000 or so distinct CDR3 sequences, less than 70% occurring once. Input material: peripheral blood. Receptors were obtained from a man aged 35 to 55 with primary liver carcinoma and hepatitis B virus infection. Both conserved end residues are part of each CDR3. A D gene is named only where the DNA matches it firmly. Clone size is not always given. Where it is, it says once, few, many or a class for expanded clones.

CDR3aa	abundance	v_gene	j_gene	d_gene
CSAPDLAGLSVSSYNEQFF	NA	TRBV20-1	TRBJ2-1	NA
CASSYSSGLNEKLSF	NA	TRBV6-5	TRBJ1-4	NA
CAISESRYDMQYF	NA	TRBV10-3	TRBJ2-3	NA
CASCLSGTVNTGELFF	NA	TRBV11-2	TRBJ2-2	TRBD1
CASSLSRWNEQFF	many	TRBV11-2	TRBJ2-1	NA
CASSDPFPGLAGSLAKNIQYF	few	TRBV10-2	TRBJ2-4	TRBD2
CSLTGTSGPETQYF	NA	TRBV29-1	NA	TRBD2
CASSPTGQAIYEQYF	NA	TRBV5-1	TRBJ2-7	TRBD1
CASSLERQDDGYTF	few	TRBV13	TRBJ1-2	NA
CASSSGQRVYEQHF	NA	TRBV11-2	TRBJ2-7	NA
CASSKAGNTGELFF	many	TRBV4-3	TRBJ2-2	NA
CAVYLAGGPEAFF	NA	TRBV10-3	TRBJ1-1	NA
CASSFRGDYNEQFF	NA	TRBV12-3/TRBV12-4	TRBJ2-1	NA
CASSLYLGSEAFF	NA	TRBV28	TRBJ1-1	NA
CASSPRLAGYNEQFF	few	TRBV6-5	TRBJ2-1	TRBD2
CASSIPSGNQPQHF	NA	TRBV19	TRBJ1-5	NA
CASRINPGQGNTDTQYF	NA	TRBV5-1	TRBJ2-3	TRBD1